The 26 T cell receptor beta chains below all came from one sample that was sequenced in a study of tumor-infiltrating lymphocytes in primary liver carcinoma. Unsorted whole blood supplied the blood RNA, and germline DNA was isolated too. A constant-region primer primed TCR beta cDNA synthesis from about 550 ng of total RNA. ARM-PCR, slightly modified, supplied the TCR beta libraries through three nested multiplex PCR rounds. The two initial PCR rounds, about 9 cycles each, used TRBV1-TRBV30 forward and C-beta reverse primers. TCRdb passed the multiplex PCR reads through MiXCR, listing each CDR3 protein once. The profile shows approximately 210,000 distinct CDR3 sequences, approximately 65% of them singletons. Sequencing input: peripheral blood. The receptor source for this set is a woman in her fifties or sixties with primary liver carcinoma and hepatitis B virus infection.

The V call is TRBV5-1, the J call TRBJ1-1, with 7 bases that match TRBD1. The CDR3 totals 16 residues. J lost 3 bases, V lost 4 bases, and 12 bases had no gene match. CDR1 is SGHRS, CDR2 YFSETQ, per germline. As DNA, the CDR3 is TGCGCCAGCAGCCGACTTAGGGACAGTTGGGACACTGAAGCTTTCTTT. Translated, it gives CASSRLRDSWDTEAFF.

The V and J genes are TRBV30 and TRBJ2-1; 8 bases are shared with TRBD2. The V gene end was trimmed by 7 bases and the J gene end by 2 bases; junction bases not matched to a gene: 7. The CDR3 sequence is 14 residues long. The germline V gene encodes CDR1 GTSNPN and CDR2 SVGIG (reference sequence). The CDR3 DNA sequence: TGTGCCTCCACCCGGGGGGGCACCTACAATGAGCAGTTCTTC. Translating gives CASTRGGTYNEQFF.

A remark on this clonotype: A much larger clone lies one base from this, so it may be a read error. The chain recombines TRBV6-5 with TRBJ1-3, with 7 bases identical to TRBD1. V lost 6 bases to trimming and J lost 9 bases; unmatched junction nucleotides: 8. The CDR3 sequence is 13 residues long. Per germline, CDR1 MNHEY and CDR2 SVGAGI. Written as DNA, the CDR3 is TGTGCCAGCAGACCCACAGGGGAAAGCACCATATATTTT. Translation gives CASRPTGESTIYF.

The chain has TRBV2 and TRBJ2-5; 8 bases align to TRBD1. The J segment lost 3 bases and the V segment lost 5 bases, leaving 2 bases of the junction unmatched. The CDR3 spans 13 residues. Germline V lookup: CDR1 SNHLY, CDR2 FYNNEI. The CDR3 protein is CASSKTGEETQYF. DNA for the CDR3: TGTGCCAGCAGTAAGACAGGGGAAGAGACCCAGTACTTC.

This chain uses TRBV5-1 with TRBJ2-2, with TRBD1 matching 12 bases. The CDR3 totals 20 residues. J gave up 7 bases and V 5 bases, and 21 bases lay outside the gene matches. CDR1 and CDR2 (germline): SGHRS, YFSETQ. The CDR3 nucleotides read TGCGCCAGCAGACCGGGGGCCGTTCCGGGACAGGGGGCCAAGATCGGGGAGCTGTTTTTT. Its translation: CASRPGAVPGQGAKIGELFF.

The chain combines TRBV11-2 with TRBJ2-3; D gene uncertain. The CDR3 contains 18 residues. The V end lost 2 bases, the J end lost 4 bases, and 22 bases lay between the germline ends. Germline CDR1 and CDR2: SGHAT and FQNNGV. The CDR3, as DNA: TGTGCCAGCAGCTTACCCCCTTACGGACCCAGTGAATCAGATACGCAGTATTTT. Its protein product is CASSLPPYGPSESDTQYF.

J is TRBJ1-1 and V is TRBV7-8; D is perhaps TRBD1 (6 bases). The CDR3 length is 16 residues. V was trimmed by 0 bases and J by 2 bases, leaving 13 bases between them. CDR1 is SGHVS and CDR2 is FQNEAQ in the germline V gene. CDR3 DNA: TGTGCCAGCAGCTTAGCGCTTGGCAGGGGAAACACTGAAGCTTTCTTT. Translating gives CASSLALGRGNTEAFF. The whole variable domain, filled in from reference TRBV7-8 and TRBJ1-1, reads GAGVSQSPRYKVAKRGQDVALRCDPISGHVSLFWYQQALGQGPEFLTYFQNEAQLDKSGLPSDRFFAERPEGSVSTLKIQRTQQEDSAVYLCASSLALGRGNTEAFFGQGTRLTVV.

For this clonotype: The CDR3 carries no conserved terminal phenylalanine or tryptophan, so it likely arises from a read error. The chain uses TRBV11-2 and TRBJ1-1, with D perhaps TRBD1 (6 bases). CDR1 is SGHAT, CDR2 FQNNGV, per germline. This CDR3 spans 15 amino acids. V lost 1 base, J lost 3 bases, and 12 bases lay in between. The CDR3 loop reads CASSLGHRADTEAFY. CDR3 bases: TGTGCCAGCAGCTTAGGCCACAGGGCAGACACTGAAGCTTTCTAT.

This clonotype was found many times. This chain connects TRBV12-3 or TRBV12-4 to TRBJ2-1; 7 positions agree with TRBD1. The junction had 5 bases not matched to a gene; V was cut back by 4 bases and J by 5 bases. The CDR3 is 14 residues long. CDR3 loop: CASSSLQGHNEQFF. The CDR3 DNA is TGTGCCAGCAGTTCGTTACAGGGGCACAATGAGCAGTTCTTC.

The chain has TRBV5-1 and TRBJ2-1, with 10 bases lining up with TRBD2. Germline trimming cut 0 bases from V and 2 bases from J; bases unmatched to any gene: 8. There are 18 residues in the CDR3. Germline V lookup: CDR1 SGHRS, CDR2 YFSETQ. CDR3 region: CASSLAVGSGRTYNEQFF. DNA for the CDR3: TGCGCCAGCAGCTTGGCGGTTGGTAGCGGGAGGACCTACAATGAGCAGTTCTTC.

With respect to this clonotype: One end of the junction fails to match germline, which may point to a read error. The gene calls are TRBV7-8 and TRBJ2-3, with 8 nucleotides matching TRBD2. CDR1 is SGHVS and CDR2 is FQNEAQ in the germline V gene. The CDR3 runs 15 residues. The CDR3 loop is CASRGSLAGADRQYF. DNA of the CDR3: TGTGCCAGCAGAGGTAGTCTAGCGGGTGCAGATAGGCAGTATTTT. Filled out from reference TRBV7-8 and TRBJ2-3, the complete variable domain reads GAGVSQSPRYKVAKRGQDVALRCDPISGHVSLFWYQQALGQGPEFLTYFQNEAQLDKSGLPSDRFFAERPEGSVSTLKIQRTQQEDSAVYLCASRGSLAGADRQYFGPGTRLTVL.

This clonotype was counted once. The junction does not match germline at one end; this may be a read error. J is TRBJ2-2 and V is TRBV4-2; 8 nucleotides align to TRBD1. CDR3 length: 16 amino acids. Germline assignment: CDR1 LGHNA and CDR2 YNFKEQ. The CDR3 reads CASSPGGGSNTWELFF. CDR3 nucleotide sequence: TGTGCCAGCAGCCCAGGGGGCGGGTCGAACACCTGGGAGCTGTTTTTT.

Regarding this clonotype: Its ends do not fully match the called genes, so a read error is possible. The CDR3 coding sequence is TGCATCGTTCTACCTTTGGTGATTAGTCAAGAGGCCCAGTACTTC. It translates to CIVLPLVISQEAQYF. The chain uses TRBV29-1 and TRBJ2-5; D uncertain. Germline V lookup: CDR1 SQVTM, CDR2 ANQGSEA. This CDR3 region has 15 residues.

A remark on this clonotype: As the CDR3 is not closed by the conserved phenylalanine or tryptophan, this likely results from a read error. This chain uses TRBV5-1 with TRBJ2-1, with D possibly being TRBD2 (5 bases). The CDR3 has 13 residues. The V gene's germline CDR1 is SGHRS and CDR2 YFSETQ. This chain's CDR3 is CTSSFWENNEQFS. The CDR3 DNA reads TGCACCAGCAGCTTTTGGGAGAACAATGAGCAGTTCTCC.

In regard to this clonotype: A junction boundary mismatches the germline segment, possibly from a read error. DNA for the CDR3: TGTGCCAGCATTACCGTAGAAATGAATACTGAAGCTTTCTTT. This encodes CASITVEMNTEAFF. The genes are TRBV6-6 and TRBJ1-1; no reliable D call. The germline CDR1 and CDR2 sequences are MNHNY and SVGAGI (reference sequence). This CDR3 has 14 amino acids.

As to this clonotype: An end of the junction does not agree with germline; a read error may underlie this. The V and J genes are TRBV11-2 and TRBJ2-7; possible D gene TRBD2, 5 bases. Per the germline V gene, CDR1 is SGHAT and CDR2 is FQNNGV. The CDR3 consists of 14 residues. CDR3 nucleotide sequence: TGTGTCAGCAGCGTGTATGAGGGTAACTACGAACAGTACTTC. Its translation: CVSSVYEGNYEQYF.

Judged by abundance, this clonotype is medium-sized (0.01 to 0.1%). V usage is TRBV11-2 and J usage is TRBJ2-3; 7 nucleotides line up with TRBD1. Germline V gene data show CDR1 as SGHAT and CDR2 as FQNNGV. Trimming removed 5 bases from V and 6 bases from J; junction bases left unmatched: 8. The CDR3 has 14 residues. The chain's CDR3 is CASSGRTQGDTQYF. The DNA of the CDR3 is TGTGCCAGCAGCGGGAGAACACAGGGGGATACGCAGTATTTT.

This clonotype occurred once. A read error may produce the germline difference seen at one junction end. The chain couples TRBV11-3 to TRBJ2-1; D is perhaps TRBD2 (6 bases). Germline V gene data show CDR1 as SGHNT and CDR2 as YENEEA. The CDR3 loop spans 16 amino acids. The CDR3 nucleotides read TGTGCTAGCAGCTTAGAGGGCGGGATCTACTACAATGAGCAGTTCTTC. Residues: CASSLEGGIYYNEQFF.

On this clonotype: A much larger clone is a single base away; this may be a read error. The rearrangement links TRBV12-3 or TRBV12-4 to TRBJ2-3; D unresolved. This CDR3 contains 13 residues. The V end was cut by 5 bases, the J end by 2 bases, with 8 bases between. The CDR3 DNA follows: TGTGCCAGCAGTGGGCTTAACACAGATACGCAGTATTTT. It codes for CASSGLNTDTQYF.

The gene calls are TRBV6-1 and TRBJ1-1; possibly TRBD1 for D (5 bases). CDR1 and CDR2 (germline): MNHNS, SASEGT. V lost 8 bases and J 1 base, leaving 11 bases between the germline ends. There are 13 residues in the CDR3. This CDR3 reads CASFWGWNTEAFF. Written as DNA, the CDR3 is TGTGCCAGCTTTTGGGGGTGGAACACTGAAGCTTTCTTT.

As for this clonotype: The CDR3 does not end in the conserved phenylalanine or tryptophan, so this is likely a read error. The rearrangement joins TRBV12-3 or TRBV12-4 to TRBJ2-6; TRBD1 might be the D (6 bases). The CDR3 spans 14 residues. CDR3 in amino acids: CARSWTAGANVLTI. The CDR3 DNA is TGTGCCAGGAGTTGGACAGCTGGGGCCAACGTCCTGACTATC.

Remarks on this clonotype: Compared with germline, one end of the junction differs, possibly owing to a read error. This chain uses TRBV18 with TRBJ2-7, with 9 nucleotides matching TRBD1. Germline V CDR1 and CDR2: KGHSH, LQKENI. The CDR3 spans 14 residues. The CDR3 bases are TGTGCCAGCTCCCGGGAACAGGGGGCCTACGTGCAGTACTTC. Translated, it gives CASSREQGAYVQYF.

Regarding this clonotype: Relative to the germline gene, one junction end is altered; a read error may explain this. J is TRBJ2-7 and V is TRBV11-2; 7 nucleotides agree with TRBD1. This CDR3 region has 14 residues. Germline loops: CDR1 SGHAT, CDR2 FQNNGV. The CDR3 DNA reads TGTGCCAGCAACTTAGGGAAAGGGGGCTACGACCAGTACTTC. This sequence encodes CASNLGKGGYDQYF.

Of note for this clonotype: Because the CDR3 is missing its conserved closing phenylalanine or tryptophan, this is likely a read error. The chain carries TRBV11-2 and TRBJ1-4, with D unresolved. Germline-derived CDR1 and CDR2 are SGHAT and FQNNGV. This CDR3 comprises 13 residues. The DNA for the CDR3 is TGTGCCAGCAGTTTAGAGCCTTTGTCGGCACTGTTTTAT. It codes for CASSLEPLSALFY.

This clonotype qualifies as medium-sized. CDR3 in DNA: TGTGCCAGCAGCCCGCGACTAGCGGAGTTCACAGATACGCAGTATTTT. This sequence encodes CASSPRLAEFTDTQYF. The chain has TRBV11-2 and TRBJ2-3; 9 bases match TRBD2. This CDR3 is 16 amino acids long. V trimming: 5 bases; J trimming: 2 bases; junction bases outside the gene matches: 8. Germline-derived CDR1 and CDR2 are SGHAT and FQNNGV.

The V and J genes are TRBV30 and TRBJ2-1; TRBD2 agrees at 10 bases. Germline values: CDR1 GTSNPN, CDR2 SVGIG (reference sequence). The junction had 7 bases not matched to a gene; V was cut back by 2 bases and J by 0 bases. There are 17 residues in the CDR3. CDR3 nucleotide sequence: TGTGCCTGGAGTCCGCGGACTAGCGGCTACTCCTACAATGAGCAGTTCTTC. Amino acids: CAWSPRTSGYSYNEQFF.